This T cell receptor beta chain originates from a study of blood T cell repertoires in COVID-19. This clone has only one observation. The data were produced by immunoSEQ multiplex PCR, yet TCRdb's version contains in-frame clones alone and is incomplete. The data contain roughly 360,000 clones, roughly 86% of them singletons. Participant ages covered roughly 18 to 89 years across 24 US areas. This clonotype was sampled from a man aged 30 to 39 who had recovered from COVID-19. The sequenced sample was PBMCs or T cells enriched from blood (not recorded which).

CDR3 protein: CASSRDTPSYEQYF. The CDR3 nucleotides read TGTGCCAGCAGCAGGGACACACCGTCCTACGAGCAGTACTTC. This sequence joins TRBV5-8 and TRBJ2-7; the D gene is possibly TRBD1 (6 bases). Trimming removed 4 bases from V and 1 base from J, with 12 bases in between. Germline V lookup: CDR1 SGHTS, CDR2 YDEGEE. The CDR3 runs 14 residues. Combining the CDR3 with reference TRBV5-8 and TRBJ2-7 gives the whole variable domain EAGVTQSPTHLIKTRGQQATLRCSPISGHTSVYWYQQALGLGLQFLLWYDEGEERNRGNFPPRFSGRQFPNYSSELNVNALELEDSALYLCASSRDTPSYEQYFGPGTRLTVT.